The 22 T cell receptor beta chains listed next were all sequenced from one sample in a study of blood T cells in healthy people across ages. For the second PCR, which ran for about 7 to 11 cycles, a sample-barcoded 5' primer and a J-beta primer mix were used. MiXCR, run by TCRdb on the 5' RACE reads, gives a single entry per CDR3 protein. The table has roughly 790,000 distinct CDR3 sequences, about 40% seen once. What was sequenced was blood. The receptors were gathered from a woman in her sixties or seventies in good health.

This clonotype was counted once. V gene TRBV7-2 combines with J gene TRBJ2-2; the D gene is possibly TRBD2 (6 bases). Per germline, CDR1 SGHTA and CDR2 FQGNSA. The CDR3 has 14 amino acids. The V end lost 6 bases, the J end lost 4 bases, and 12 bases lay between the germline ends. The CDR3 is CASSPGLLTGELFF. For the CDR3, the DNA is TGTGCCAGCAGTCCGGGACTCCTCACCGGGGAGCTGTTTTTT.

This clonotype came up many times. The chain uses TRBV29-1 and TRBJ2-5, with a tentative D call TRBD2 (5 bases). The V end was cut by 0 bases, the J end by 5 bases, with 10 bases between. The CDR3 is 13 residues long. CDR1 and CDR2 (germline): SQVTM, ANQGSEA. The CDR3 protein is CSVEELVGETQYF. The CDR3 coding sequence is TGCAGCGTTGAAGAACTAGTCGGGGAGACCCAGTACTTC.

This clonotype was detected only a few times. This chain joins TRBV6-5 and TRBJ2-7; TRBD1 aligns across 10 bases. This CDR3 is 14 amino acids long. Germline CDR1 reads MNHEY; CDR2 reads SVGAGI. V shed 10 bases, J shed 2 bases, and the junction held 8 bases outside the gene matches. The CDR3 coding sequence is TGTGCCACTGCTCGGGACAGGGGAGCCTACGAGCAGTACTTC. Translating it yields CATARDRGAYEQYF.

This clonotype was observed many times. The chain carries TRBV5-6 and TRBJ2-7, with 8 bases identical to TRBD2. The germline V gene encodes CDR1 SGHDT and CDR2 YYEEEE. There are 15 residues in the CDR3. Trimming took 5 bases from V and 5 from J; bases not matched to a gene: 12. This CDR3 is CASRERGAGANEQYF. The DNA for the CDR3 is TGTGCCAGCAGGGAGAGAGGAGCGGGAGCCAACGAGCAGTACTTC.

The gene calls are TRBV30 and TRBJ2-1, with no clear D. The germline V and J ends were trimmed by 4 bases and 3 bases, with 4 bases remaining between them. This CDR3 region has 11 residues. CDR1 is GTSNPN and CDR2 is SVGIG in the germline V gene (reference sequence). CDR3 region: CAWNYYNEQFF. In nucleotides, the CDR3 is TGTGCCTGGAACTACTACAATGAGCAGTTCTTC.

At least ten counts were recorded for this clonotype. The rearrangement uses TRBV7-2 and TRBJ2-7; weak D call: TRBD1 (6 bases). Germline V gives CDR1 SGHTA, CDR2 FQGNSA. The CDR3 consists of 15 residues. V lost 3 bases, J lost 3 bases, and 15 bases lay in between. CDR3 sequence (DNA): TGTGCCAGCAGCTTGTCGCAGGGGCCCTACTACGAGCAGTACTTC. Its protein product is CASSLSQGPYYEQYF.

A remark on this clonotype: A much larger clone lies one base from this, so it may be a read error. This chain links TRBV2 with TRBJ2-1; D remains ambiguous. The CDR3 totals 12 residues. Germline values: CDR1 SNHLY, CDR2 FYNNEI. Between the trimmed V and J ends, which lost 10 bases and 4 bases, there was a span of 11 bases. The CDR3: CAMTRLYNEQFF. CDR3 DNA: TGTGCCATGACCAGGCTTTACAATGAGCAGTTCTTC.

In regard to this clonotype: The CDR3 end shows no conserved phenylalanine or tryptophan, and so a read error is likely. The chain uses TRBV5-1 and TRBJ2-7, with D perhaps matching TRBD1 or TRBD2 (6 bases each). Trimming cost V 7 bases and J 5 bases, with 13 bases left between them. Looked up from germline, CDR1 is SGHRS and CDR2 is YFSETQ. This CDR3 region has 12 residues. CDR3 nucleotide sequence: TGCGCCAGCTCCCAGGAGGGGGACGAGCAGTACATC. Its protein is CASSQEGDEQYI.

In its sample, this clonotype was seen a few times. This rearrangement joins TRBV20-1 to TRBJ2-7; possibly TRBD1 for D (5 bases). The CDR3 is made up of 15 amino acids. Trimming removed 0 bases from V and 5 bases from J, with 17 bases in between. Germline CDR1 is DFQATT and CDR2 is SNEGSKA (reference sequence). In DNA, the CDR3 is TGCAGTGCTAGAGACCCCCTAAGGGGCGGCGACGAGCAGTACTTC. This codes for CSARDPLRGGDEQYF.

CDR3 region: CASSPFDPSDEQYF. CDR3 bases: TGTGCCAGCAGCCCCTTCGACCCTTCGGATGAGCAGTACTTC. J is TRBJ2-7 and V is TRBV7-2, with D hard to call. Per germline, CDR1 SGHTA and CDR2 FQGNSA. Between the trimmed V and J ends, which lost 5 bases and 7 bases, there was a span of 18 bases. The CDR3 is made up of 14 amino acids.

V gene TRBV15 combines with J gene TRBJ2-1; D possibly corresponds to TRBD1 (6 bases). From germline, CDR1 is LNHNV and CDR2 YYDKDF (reference sequence). V gave up 0 bases and J gave up 9 bases, with 9 bases separating them. The CDR3 consists of 13 residues. CDR3 loop: CATSRDAGAEQFF. CDR3 nucleotide sequence: TGTGCCACCAGCAGAGATGCAGGGGCTGAGCAGTTCTTC.

This clonotype came up a few times. The chain employs TRBV4-2 and TRBJ2-3, with D maybe TRBD2 (6 bases). There are 15 residues in the CDR3. Germline V gene sequence: CDR1 LGHNA, CDR2 YNFKEQ. Trimming shortened V by 0 bases and J by 6 bases, and 13 bases separated the two germline ends. Here the CDR3 DNA reads TGTGCCAGCAGCCAAGATGACCGGGGGTGGGATACGCAGTATTTT. Its protein is CASSQDDRGWDTQYF.

This chain connects TRBV27 to TRBJ1-6; 9 positions match TRBD1. Germline V gene data show CDR1 as MNHEY and CDR2 as SMNVEV (reference sequence). CDR3 length: 14 residues. V lost 10 bases to trimming and J lost 7 bases; unmatched junction nucleotides: 8. Here the CDR3 reads CATQAGQGNSPLHF. The CDR3 DNA is TGTGCCACTCAAGCGGGACAGGGCAATTCACCCCTCCACTTT.

In DNA, the CDR3 is TGTGCCTGGAGTGGACTAGCCGGGGAGACCCAGTACTTC. It is translated as CAWSGLAGETQYF. The chain is built from TRBV30 and TRBJ2-7; 7 bases agree with TRBD2. The J call may be incorrect, as the DNA end agrees better with TRBJ2-5. CDR1 and CDR2 (germline): GTSNPN, SVGIG (reference sequence). This CDR3 is 13 amino acids long.

In this sample, this clonotype turned up many times. This chain connects TRBV2 to TRBJ2-7; 10 positions match TRBD1. Germline V CDR1 and CDR2: SNHLY, FYNNEI. Trimming removed 3 bases from V and 5 bases from J; junction bases left unmatched: 7. The CDR3 contains 15 residues. In DNA form, the CDR3 reads TGTGCCAGCAGTGATGCGGGACAGGGGTTCAACGAGCAGTACTTC. This translates into CASSDAGQGFNEQYF. Filled out from reference TRBV2 and TRBJ2-7, the complete variable domain reads EPEVTQTPSHQVTQMGQEVILRCVPISNHLYFYWYRQILGQKVEFLVSFYNNEISEKSEIFDDQFSVERPDGSNFTLKIRSTKLEDSAMYFCASSDAGQGFNEQYFGPGTRLTVT.

The chain joins TRBV7-2 to TRBJ1-2; D perhaps matches TRBD1 (6 bases). The CDR3 covers 16 residues. Trimming removed 4 bases from V and 1 base from J, with 16 bases in between. The germline V gene has CDR1 SGHTA and CDR2 FQGNSA. CDR3 bases: TGTGCCAGCAGCTCGCAAGAGGACAGTTTTAACTATGGCTACACCTTC. Translated, it gives CASSSQEDSFNYGYTF.

The chain employs TRBV19 and TRBJ1-1; D call uncertain. The CDR3 is 12 residues long. Trimming stripped 7 bases from V and 7 bases from J, with 13 bases between. Germline V gene data show CDR1 as LNHDA and CDR2 as SQIVND (reference sequence). The CDR3 DNA is TGTGCCAGTAAAATCGGGAGGGATGAAGCTTTCTTT. Its translation is CASKIGRDEAFF. The full variable domain, with the rest looked up from reference TRBV19 and TRBJ1-1, is DGGITQSPKYLFRKEGQNVTLSCEQNLNHDAMYWYRQDPGQGLRLIYYSQIVNDFQKGDIAEGYSVSREKKESFPLTVTSAQKNPTAFYLCASKIGRDEAFFGQGTRLTVV.

This chain uses TRBV6-6 with TRBJ2-7; D gene unclear. This CDR3 region has 14 residues. The V end lost 5 bases, the J end lost 3 bases, and 14 bases lay between the germline ends. Germline V gives CDR1 MNHNY, CDR2 SVGAGI (reference sequence). CDR3 sequence reads: CASSAPGLGYEQYF. DNA for the CDR3: TGTGCCAGCAGTGCTCCCGGGCTGGGCTACGAGCAGTACTTC.

The rearrangement uses TRBV19 and TRBJ1-1; D gene uncertain. Germline V gene sequence: CDR1 LNHDA, CDR2 SQIVND (reference sequence). V was pared by 1 base and J by 0 bases, with 9 bases between. The CDR3 is 15 residues long. CDR3 coding DNA: TGTGCCAGTAGTATAGTAGGACGTATGAACACTGAAGCTTTCTTT. Translation gives CASSIVGRMNTEAFF.

The chain is built from TRBV27 and TRBJ2-7; D gene unclear. The CDR3 is 13 residues long. Germline CDR1 is MNHEY and CDR2 is SMNVEV (reference sequence). Trimming took off 5 bases at V and 6 bases at J, with 14 bases between the two ends. The CDR3 DNA follows: TGTGCCAGCAGTCCCCCATTTGGGCTCGAGCAGTACTTC. As protein: CASSPPFGLEQYF.

This clonotype was picked up many times. This chain links TRBV5-6 with TRBJ1-2, with 7 positions matching TRBD1. The CDR3 length is 15 residues. The trim removed 0 bases at V and 4 bases at J, leaving 6 bases unmatched. The germline V gene has CDR1 SGHDT and CDR2 YYEEEE. The CDR3 sequence: CASSLVEGAPYGYTF. The CDR3 nucleotides are TGTGCCAGCAGCTTGGTTGAGGGGGCCCCCTATGGCTACACCTTC.

Concerning this clonotype itself: Being one base from a much bigger clone, this may be a read error. In DNA form, the CDR3 reads TGCAGCGTGCACAGGGGTGGCGCAGATACGCAGTATTTT. This codes for CSVHRGGADTQYF. V gene TRBV29-1 combines with J gene TRBJ2-3; 7 bases are a match to TRBD1. V shed 6 bases and J 4 bases; nucleotides not matched to a gene: 7. The CDR3 contains 13 residues. The V gene's germline CDR1 is SQVTM and CDR2 ANQGSEA.